Sequencing of this T cell receptor (beta chain) was carried out in a study of neoadjuvant anti-PD-1 for oral cavity cancer. Study results and caveats: Post-treatment tumors with larger preexisting clones showed more shrinkage.

Time point specified: after neoadjuvant nivolumab, at surgical resection. Sequenced by immunoSEQ multiplex PCR; TCRdb stores in-frame clones only, minus some. The sample records tens of thousands of clones, under 55% being singletons. Germline loops: CDR1 MGHRA, CDR2 YSYEKL. The length of the CDR3 is 15 residues. J gave up 2 bases and V 0 bases, and 2 bases lay outside the gene matches. This clone was detected a few times. Its target is unknown. The sample in question was tumor tissue, obtained after nivolumab (anti-PD-1) treatment. The TCR originated in a person aged 40-85 years with oral cavity squamous cell carcinoma. V and J are TRBV4-1 and TRBJ1-2; TRBD1 matches at 8 bases. The CDR3: CASSQEGQANYGYTF. Written as DNA, the CDR3 is TGCGCCAGCAGCCAAGAGGGACAGGCCAACTATGGCTACACCTTC.